The sample holds a few counts of the clone carrying this TCR beta chain. Its cognate antigen is unknown. The CDR3 has 13 amino acids. The V gene's germline CDR1 is LNHNV and CDR2 YYDKDF (reference sequence). The J segment lost 8 bases and the V segment lost 5 bases, leaving 7 bases of the junction unmatched. This sample is part of a study of cytomegalovirus exposure and HLA in healthy donors. The PCR had 60 Vbeta and 13 Jbeta primers. Original data processing: Later work found 65 million to 85 million unique TCR beta chains, with some 11 million shared. Profiling relied on immunoSEQ multiplex PCR, and the TCRdb table lists in-frame clones only, not all of them. From that table come the V and J calls and clone size; the DNA was used to work out D and trimming. Altogether roughly 130,000 clones are present, approximately 8.7% being singletons, with the ten largest covering 5.5%. The study, taken as a whole, reports: One later analysis reportedly identified an Asian-associated ancestry cluster that showed fewer N-insertions than the approximately 670-donor mean. The later analysis indicated that the majority of CMV-associated TCR beta chains appeared HLA-restricted.

The chain couples TRBV15 to TRBJ2-3, with 7 nucleotides matching TRBD2. Material: PBMCs. The TCR comes from a man aged 35-49 years in good health and CMV-seronegative. The DNA of the CDR3 is TGTGCCACCAGCCTATTTCCGGGGGGTACGCAGTATTTT. Translation gives CATSLFPGGTQYF. Drawing the rest from reference TRBV15 and TRBJ2-3, the complete variable domain is DAMVIQNPRYQVTQFGKPVTLSCSQTLNHNVMYWYQQKSSQAPKLLFHYYDKDFNNEADTPDNFQSRRPNTSFCFLDIRSPGLGDTAMYLCATSLFPGGTQYFGPGTRLTVL.